Each of the 20 T cell receptor beta chains below was sequenced from the same sample in a study of cytomegalovirus exposure and HLA in healthy donors. Use of 60 Vbeta and 13 Jbeta primers characterized the PCR. Generated by immunoSEQ multiplex PCR, the TCRdb table keeps only in-frame clones and is missing some. The sample has approximately 110,000 clones; around three quarters are singletons. The sequencing sample was made of PBMCs. These receptors originate from a woman between 35 and 50 years old in good health and CMV-seronegative.

This clone was seen only once. The chain joins TRBV4-1 to TRBJ1-1, with 9 bases identical to TRBD1. In germline, CDR1 is MGHRA, CDR2 YSYEKL. V lost 1 base, J lost 1 base, and 7 bases stayed unmatched. CDR3 length: 17 residues. This CDR3 is CASSQVGQGLGNTEAFF. The CDR3 bases are TGCGCCAGCAGCCAAGTGGGACAGGGTTTGGGGAACACTGAAGCTTTCTTT.

V and J are TRBV7-6 and TRBJ2-7; 7 nucleotides match TRBD1. The V gene end was trimmed by 5 bases and the J gene end by 5 bases; junction bases not matched to a gene: 6. The CDR3 totals 13 residues. The germline V gene encodes CDR1 SGHVS and CDR2 FNYEAQ. CDR3 amino acids: CASSTTGTHEQYF. The CDR3 nucleotides read TGTGCCAGCAGCACGACAGGGACCCACGAGCAGTACTTC.

The rearrangement joins TRBV7-9 to TRBJ1-1; D is unresolved. Trimming removed 5 bases from V and 2 bases from J, with 12 bases in between. Per the germline V gene, CDR1 is SEHNR and CDR2 is FQNEAQ (reference sequence). The CDR3 contains 14 residues. The CDR3 DNA sequence: TGTGCCAGCAGCCTAACCGGGATTAACACTGAAGCTTTCTTT. Translated: CASSLTGINTEAFF.

The rearrangement uses TRBV28 and TRBJ1-2, with 7 positions matching TRBD1. This CDR3 has 15 residues. From germline, CDR1 is MDHEN and CDR2 SYDVKM. The V gene end was trimmed by 5 bases and the J gene end by 8 bases; junction bases not matched to a gene: 14. CDR3 DNA sequence: TGTGCCAGCAGTCACGGTGCTGGGCAGGGGGACGGCTACACCTTC. This sequence encodes CASSHGAGQGDGYTF.

The chain recombines TRBV11-3 with TRBJ2-3; the match to TRBD1 covers 8 bases. The V and J ends lost 3 bases and 1 base, in that order; junction bases with no gene match: 6. The germline gives CDR1 SGHNT, CDR2 YENEEA. The CDR3 spans 16 residues. The CDR3 is CASSLGGQGRTDTQYF. CDR3 sequence (DNA): TGTGCCAGCAGCTTGGGAGGACAGGGCCGCACAGATACGCAGTATTTT. Full variable domain (remainder filled in from reference TRBV11-3 and TRBJ2-3): EAGVVQSPRYKIIEKKQPVAFWCNPISGHNTLYWYLQNLGQGPELLIRYENEEAVDDSQLPKDRFSAERLKGVDSTLKIQPAELGDSAVYLCASSLGGQGRTDTQYFGPGTRLTVL.

The chain couples TRBV7-2 to TRBJ2-5; D ambiguous. Germline V gives CDR1 SGHTA, CDR2 FQGNSA. V was clipped by 4 bases and J by 5 bases, with 14 bases between them. This CDR3 comprises 14 residues. The CDR3 sequence is CASSSPPIRETQYF. For the CDR3, the DNA is TGTGCCAGCAGCTCTCCCCCTATTCGCGAGACCCAGTACTTC.

This chain links TRBV7-2 with TRBJ2-6; D is unresolved. CDR1 is SGHTA and CDR2 is FQGNSA in the germline V gene. Trimming left V 3 bases short and J 1 base short, with 7 bases between. CDR3 size: 15 residues. CDR3: CASSFQVSGANVLTF. CDR3 coding DNA: TGTGCCAGCAGCTTCCAGGTTTCTGGGGCCAACGTCCTGACTTTC.

V usage is TRBV27 and J usage is TRBJ2-7; the D gene is possibly TRBD2 (5 bases). Germline V CDR1 and CDR2: MNHEY, SMNVEV (reference sequence). The CDR3 sequence is 15 residues long. V was trimmed by 0 bases and J by 3 bases, leaving 12 bases between them. CDR3 coding DNA: TGTGCCAGCAGTTTATCGATGACTACCTTCTACGAGCAGTACTTC. It codes for CASSLSMTTFYEQYF.

This clone was detected once. The V call is TRBV5-6, the J call TRBJ1-5; TRBD1 might be the D (6 bases). Trimming removed 2 bases at V and 0 bases at J, with 9 bases between. The CDR3 has 15 amino acids. Germline V gene data show CDR1 as SGHDT and CDR2 as YYEEEE. The CDR3 spells CASSLGGYSNQPQHF. The DNA of the CDR3 is TGTGCCAGCAGCTTAGGGGGTTATAGCAATCAGCCCCAGCATTTT.

This sequence joins TRBV2 and TRBJ2-7; a possible D gene is TRBD1 (6 bases). The V end was cut by 3 bases, the J end by 7 bases, with 16 bases between. The CDR3 contains 14 residues. CDR1 is SNHLY and CDR2 is FYNNEI in the germline V gene. This chain's CDR3 is CASSELQGFAEQYF. The CDR3 DNA follows: TGTGCCAGCAGTGAGTTACAGGGATTTGCAGAGCAGTACTTC.

This clone was seen more than once but under ten times. The V call is TRBV7-8, the J call TRBJ2-5, with D maybe TRBD1 (6 bases). V lost 2 bases and J 3 bases, leaving 13 bases between the germline ends. Germline assignment: CDR1 SGHVS and CDR2 FQNEAQ. This CDR3 region has 15 residues. The CDR3, as DNA: TGTGCCAGCAGCTTAACTCGGACAGCCAAAGAGACCCAGTACTTC. Translating it yields CASSLTRTAKETQYF.

CDR3 nucleotide sequence: TGTGCCAGCAGTTTATCAGACGGGAGGGCCTACGAGCAGTACTTC. Residues: CASSLSDGRAYEQYF. The chain carries TRBV27 and TRBJ2-7; 8 bases match TRBD2. The V gene's germline CDR1 is MNHEY and CDR2 SMNVEV (reference sequence). With V trimmed by 0 bases and J by 2 bases, 3 bases remained unmatched. The CDR3 sequence is 15 residues long.

The V call is TRBV5-6, the J call TRBJ1-2; 10 nucleotides align to TRBD1. V trimming: 4 bases; J trimming: 3 bases; junction bases outside the gene matches: 3. Germline-derived CDR1 and CDR2 are SGHDT and YYEEEE. The CDR3 consists of 14 residues. CDR3 amino acids: CASSKTGGDYGYTF. In DNA form, the CDR3 reads TGTGCCAGCAGCAAGACAGGGGGCGACTATGGCTACACCTTC.

This chain links TRBV7-9 with TRBJ1-1; 7 bases match TRBD1. V lost 4 bases and J lost 7; bases outside the gene matches: 9. Germline V gene lookup returns CDR1 SEHNR and CDR2 FQNEAQ (reference sequence). CDR3 length equals 14 residues. The CDR3 is CASSSGRGDFEAFF. DNA of the CDR3: TGTGCCAGCAGCTCTGGCAGGGGGGATTTTGAAGCTTTCTTT.

V usage is TRBV9 and J usage is TRBJ2-6; 11 bases map to TRBD1. Per germline, CDR1 SGDLS and CDR2 YYNGEE. The CDR3 totals 18 residues. Trimming cost V 6 bases and J 0 bases; bases outside gene matches: 8. The CDR3 sequence: CASNNSGTGGSGANVLTF. In DNA form, the CDR3 reads TGTGCCAGCAACAATTCCGGGACAGGGGGCTCTGGGGCCAACGTCCTGACTTTC.

The V call is TRBV6-5, the J call TRBJ2-1; 8 bases map to TRBD2. The germline CDR1 and CDR2 sequences are MNHEY and SVGAGI. There are 15 residues in the CDR3. Germline trimming cut 4 bases from V and 2 bases from J; bases unmatched to any gene: 4. CDR3 in amino acids: CASSSRGGTYNEQFF. The CDR3 DNA follows: TGTGCCAGCAGTTCCCGGGGGGGGACCTACAATGAGCAGTTCTTC.

Remarks on this clone: An end of the junction differs from the germline gene, which may be a read error. V usage is TRBV7-8 and J usage is TRBJ2-7; a weak D match, TRBD1 (6 bases). CDR3 length equals 15 residues. Germline values: CDR1 SGHVS, CDR2 FQNEAQ. The CDR3 DNA reads TGTGCCAGCAGCGTAGCGCAGGTCAGGGGCTACGAGCAGTACTTC. Translated: CASSVAQVRGYEQYF. The variable domain in full, with the rest retrieved from reference TRBV7-8 and TRBJ2-7, is GAGVSQSPRYKVAKRGQDVALRCDPISGHVSLFWYQQALGQGPEFLTYFQNEAQLDKSGLPSDRFFAERPEGSVSTLKIQRTQQEDSAVYLCASSVAQVRGYEQYFGPGTRLTVT.

The chain couples TRBV28 to TRBJ2-3; 8 nucleotides line up with TRBD2. The ends lost 6 bases at V and 5 bases at J; junction bases unmatched: 16. Germline-derived CDR1 and CDR2 are MDHEN and SYDVKM. The CDR3 contains 17 residues. The chain's CDR3 is CASRDPRGGLMRDTQYF. The DNA for the CDR3 is TGTGCCAGCAGGGATCCTCGGGGGGGACTAATGAGAGATACGCAGTATTTT.

This sequence joins TRBV28 and TRBJ1-4, with a tentative D call TRBD1 (5 bases). V was trimmed by 8 bases and J by 6 bases, leaving 7 bases between them. CDR3 length: 11 residues. CDR1 MDHEN and CDR2 SYDVKM come from the germline V gene. The CDR3 DNA is TGTGCCAGCCAAGGGGATGAAAAACTGTTTTTT. Translating gives CASQGDEKLFF.

Only a few counts were recorded for this clone. The chain carries TRBV5-1 and TRBJ2-3; D call uncertain. Germline loops: CDR1 SGHRS, CDR2 YFSETQ. Trimming pared 0 bases from V and 0 bases from J, leaving 5 bases between. This CDR3 is built from 14 residues. The DNA of the CDR3 is TGCGCCAGCAGCTTGGCCGGGAGCACAGATACGCAGTATTTT. It encodes CASSLAGSTDTQYF.